This TCR beta chain was sequenced during a study of T cells in localized non-small cell lung cancer. This CDR3 is 15 amino acids long. J gave up 4 bases and V 6 bases, and 7 bases lay outside the gene matches. The V gene's germline CDR1 is MDHEN and CDR2 SYDVKM. This clone was observed once. Sequencing used immunoSEQ multiplex PCR; TCRdb keeps in-frame clones, though not all of them. The sample has 35,000 or so clones, roughly 87% seen once; the top ten hold approximately 7.2%. The chain uses TRBV28 and TRBJ1-4; 8 bases map to TRBD1. This clonotype was sampled from a woman between 35 and 70 years old with stage I lung adenocarcinoma. The material was peripheral blood, obtained before any cancer treatment. For the CDR3, the DNA is TGTGCCAGCAGGGCACGACAGGGGATTAATGAAAAACTGTTTTTT. Translated: CASRARQGINEKLFF.